This is a list of T cell receptor beta chains from one sample in a study of T cells in Graves' hyperthyroidism and ophthalmopathy. TCRdb re-analysed the multiplex PCR reads in MiXCR, keeping a single row per CDR3 protein. Of nearly 750,000 distinct CDR3 sequences listed, roughly a third are singletons. The sample comprised blood. These receptors originate from a woman aged 40 to 50 with Graves' hyperthyroidism. Each CDR3 is given with its conserved first and last residue. The D gene is left open where the match is weak. Size is stated for part of the rows, as once, few or many counts, or as a class when the clone is expanded.

d_call: .; cdr3_length: 14; clone_size: many; v_call: TRBV7-8; j_call: TRBJ1-1; cdr3_nt: TGTGCCAGCACCCCTAGAGTAGGGAGGGCTGAAGCTTTCTTT; cdr3_aa: CASTPRVGRAEAFF
d_call: .; cdr3_length: 15; clone_size: many; v_call: TRBV20-1; j_call: TRBJ2-5; cdr3_nt: TGCAGTGCTAGCCCCGTCTCGGGGAGCAGGGAGACCCAGTACTTC; cdr3_aa: CSASPVSGSRETQYF
d_call: TRBD2; cdr3_length: 16; clone_size: .; v_call: TRBV9; j_call: TRBJ2-3; cdr3_nt: TGTGCCAGCACCCCCCCGGGGGGGGAGGGCACAGATACGCAGTATTTT; cdr3_aa: CASTPPGGEGTDTQYF
d_call: TRBD1; cdr3_length: 15; clone_size: .; v_call: TRBV5-1; j_call: TRBJ1-5; cdr3_nt: TGCGCCAGCAGCCCTTGGACAGGGGACAATCAGCCCCAGCATTTT; cdr3_aa: CASSPWTGDNQPQHF
d_call: .; cdr3_length: 14; clone_size: .; v_call: TRBV7-9; j_call: TRBJ2-7; cdr3_nt: TGTGCCAGCAGCTTAGCGGGACAAGCCTACGAGCAGTACTTC; cdr3_aa: CASSLAGQAYEQYF
d_call: .; cdr3_length: 16; clone_size: .; v_call: TRBV10-2; j_call: TRBJ2-7; cdr3_nt: TGTGCCAGCAGCCCGACTTGGGGCAGGGGAGCCTACGAGCAGTACTTC; cdr3_aa: CASSPTWGRGAYEQYF
d_call: .; cdr3_length: 13; clone_size: .; v_call: TRBV9; j_call: TRBJ1-1; cdr3_nt: TGTGCCAGCGGCGTAGAAGGGAGCACTGAAGCTTTCTTT; cdr3_aa: CASGVEGSTEAFF
d_call: TRBD1; cdr3_length: 18; clone_size: few; v_call: TRBV11-2; j_call: TRBJ2-7; cdr3_nt: TGTGCCAGCAGCCCACGGGACAGGGGGACTCCACGATCCTACGAGCAGTACTTC; cdr3_aa: CASSPRDRGTPRSYEQYF
d_call: .; cdr3_length: 16; clone_size: .; v_call: TRBV5-1; j_call: TRBJ2-2; cdr3_nt: TGCGCCAGCAGCTCCCCGGGGAGGGGGATAGCCGGGGAGCTGTTTTTT; cdr3_aa: CASSSPGRGIAGELFF
d_call: .; cdr3_length: 14; clone_size: .; v_call: TRBV12-3/TRBV12-4; j_call: TRBJ2-7; cdr3_nt: TGTGCCAGCAGTTTACAGGGATTTGAGCGTGAGCAGTACTTC; cdr3_aa: CASSLQGFEREQYF